The T cell receptor (beta chain) under discussion was sequenced for a study of blood T cell repertoires in COVID-19. The CDR3 runs to 19 residues. The germline CDR1 and CDR2 sequences are MNHEY and SVGEGT. The V gene end was trimmed by 1 base and the J gene end by 0 bases; junction bases not matched to a gene: 9. Seattle enrolled patients during active infection and tracked them longitudinally. Only in-frame clones appear in the TCRdb table, and some are missing; sequencing was by immunoSEQ multiplex PCR. The repertoire includes about 230,000 clones, more than 80% of them detected once, and about 1.3% sits in the top ten.

The specimen was peripheral blood. The chain has TRBV6-2 or TRBV6-3 and TRBJ2-4, with 10 bases aligning to TRBD2. The sequence derives from a woman in her 30s with COVID-19, enrolled during active disease. The CDR3 is CASSYFLAGAEVAKNIQYF. The DNA for the CDR3 is TGTGCCAGCAGTTACTTTCTAGCGGGAGCGGAAGTAGCCAAAAACATTCAGTACTTC.